This T cell receptor (beta chain) emerged from a study of blood T cells in healthy people across ages (dated by TCRdb to between 2014 and 2017). Context from the whole study: In model experiments, template switching captured about one uniquely barcoded TCR beta cDNA molecule for every two T cells. Donors of different ages were randomly distributed across sequencing lanes to avoid experimental bias. The study analyzed two additional independent replicas of 1 million unique cDNA reads from the same blood draw for two donors, one aged 18 to 29 and one aged 80 or older. The donors were split into four age groups: young (average around 17 years), middle-aged (over 35), aged (over 55) and long-lived (82). Using deep sequencing normalized with unique cDNA molecular identifiers, the study measured how TCR beta repertoire diversity changes with age. The study at large found these results: As age increased, observed TCR beta diversity per million T cells dropped in a roughly linear way, and a significant reduction was already evident by age around 41. A strong correlation was found between observed TCR beta diversity and the percentage of naive T cells measured by flow cytometry. Because donor CMV infection status was unknown, age-related changes in expanded clonotypes were potentially confounded. Estimates of total diversity from one million sequenced T cells were regarded as lower bounds and underestimates. Conclusive comparison of naive and antigen-experienced compartments was prevented by the profiling of bulk unsorted PBMCs. Compared with the aged group, the long-lived group had more naive CD4+ T cells, fewer expanded clones and increased TCR diversity, suggesting age selection.

Cut back by 5 bases and 7 bases, the V and J ends lie 15 bases apart. From a lookup of the germline V gene, CDR1 and CDR2 are MDHEN and SYDVKM. The CDR3 runs 14 amino acids, cysteine and phenylalanine included. The read is trimmed to its CDR3 DNA, 42 bases read in frame from base 1. Donors were 40 or so systemically healthy Caucasian individuals from Russia aged roughly 6 to 90 years. Approximately 11 milliliters of peripheral blood were drawn from each donor into EDTA-treated Vacutainer tubes. Ficoll-Paque density-gradient centrifugation was used to isolate PBMCs, with at least 6.5 million obtained per sample. Trizol reagent was used to extract total RNA from the PBMCs, yielding at least 5 micrograms per sample. For every donor, an aliquot of PBMCs went through flow cytometry to measure the percentages of naive CD45RAhigh/CD27high T cells. The library was generated by 5' RACE. The sequencer was an Illumina HiSeq 2500. The second PCR ran for roughly 6 to 11 cycles and used a J-beta primer mix along with a sample-barcoded 5' primer. Each TCR beta cDNA molecule received a unique molecular identifier from a template-switch 5' adaptor carrying 12 random nucleotides. Each sample yielded at least 2.5 million CDR3-containing paired-end reads. First-strand cDNA synthesis was performed from all RNA using the Mint cDNA synthesis kit, with priming by a TRBC-specific oligonucleotide. All cDNA was treated with uracil-DNA glycosylase and then went through a first 18-cycle PCR with the universal primers M1SS and BC2_uni_R. Under the source paper's analysis protocol: For normalization, 1 million high-quality reads were randomly selected from each sample, with every read carrying a distinct molecular identifier. Instead of being binned into consensus sequences, reads that shared molecular identifiers were thrown out. MiTCR, run with a Q25 quality threshold and the strictest error-elimination algorithm, handled CDR3 identification, clonotype clustering and error correction. Lower-bound total TCR beta diversity was estimated with a nonparametric unseen species model using Euler transformation. TCRdb redid the processing of the public reads, applying fastp at Q25 and MiXCR, and retained in-frame beta chains. Duplicate CDR3 protein sequences are folded into a single record with the most common DNA and genes. The V and J calls shown here were made by TCRdb, not taken from the authors' results. This sample holds about 1.6 million distinct CDR3 sequences; about 31% were observed only once. Jointly, the top ten make up roughly 10% of the sample.

As to this clonotype: Its antigen has not been determined. Nothing much larger sits one base from this clone, and base qualities are not available.

Recombination connected TRBV28 to TRBJ2-1; matching of 6 bases hints at TRBD1 as the D gene. The sample consisted of blood. The clonotype was recovered from a woman aged 30 to 39 in good health. In nucleotide form, the sequence is TGTGCCAGCAGTCTAACAGGGATGGGGAATGAGCAGTTCTTC. This gives the protein CASSLTGMGNEQFF.